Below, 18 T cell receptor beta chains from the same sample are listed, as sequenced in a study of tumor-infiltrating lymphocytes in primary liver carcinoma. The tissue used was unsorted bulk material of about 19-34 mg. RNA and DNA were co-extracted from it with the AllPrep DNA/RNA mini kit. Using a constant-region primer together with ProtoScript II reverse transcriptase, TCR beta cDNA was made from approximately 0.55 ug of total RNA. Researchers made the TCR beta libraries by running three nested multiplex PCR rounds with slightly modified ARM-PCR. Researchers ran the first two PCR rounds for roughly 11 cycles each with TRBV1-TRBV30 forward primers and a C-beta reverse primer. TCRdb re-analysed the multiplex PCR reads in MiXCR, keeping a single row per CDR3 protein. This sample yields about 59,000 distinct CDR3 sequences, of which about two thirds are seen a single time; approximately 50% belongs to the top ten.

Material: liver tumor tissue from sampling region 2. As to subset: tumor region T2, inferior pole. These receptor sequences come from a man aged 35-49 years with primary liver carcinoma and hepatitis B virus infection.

CDR3: CASSFLGRLGEDTQYF. CDR3 bases: TGTGCCAGCAGCTTCCTAGGACGGCTTGGGGAAGATACGCAGTATTTT. J is TRBJ2-3 and V is TRBV6-2 or TRBV6-3; D ambiguous. V shed 6 bases and J shed 5 bases, with 21 bases lying between them. This CDR3 contains 16 residues. From germline, CDR1 is MNHEY and CDR2 SVGEGT.

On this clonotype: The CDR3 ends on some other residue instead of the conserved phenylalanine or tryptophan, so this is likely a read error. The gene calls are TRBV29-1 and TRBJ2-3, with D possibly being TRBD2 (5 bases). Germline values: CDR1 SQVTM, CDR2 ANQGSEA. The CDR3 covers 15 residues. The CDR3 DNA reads TGCAGCGTTGAATTTGTAGCAGGACTTATGGATACACAGTATTAT. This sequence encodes CSVEFVAGLMDTQYY.

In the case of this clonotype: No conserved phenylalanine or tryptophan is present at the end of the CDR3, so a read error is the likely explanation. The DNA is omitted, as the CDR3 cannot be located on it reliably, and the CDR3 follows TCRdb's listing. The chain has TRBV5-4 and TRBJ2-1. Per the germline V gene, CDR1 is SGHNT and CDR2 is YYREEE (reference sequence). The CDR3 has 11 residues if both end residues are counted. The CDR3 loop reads CANSWGNEQFL.

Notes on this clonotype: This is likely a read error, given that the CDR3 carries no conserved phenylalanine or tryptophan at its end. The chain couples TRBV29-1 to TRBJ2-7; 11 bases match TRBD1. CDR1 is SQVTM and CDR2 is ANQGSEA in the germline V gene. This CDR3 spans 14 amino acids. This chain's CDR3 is CRVEGQGAGNEQYL. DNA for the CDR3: TGCAGGGTTGAAGGACAGGGGGCGGGCAACGAGCAGTACCTC.

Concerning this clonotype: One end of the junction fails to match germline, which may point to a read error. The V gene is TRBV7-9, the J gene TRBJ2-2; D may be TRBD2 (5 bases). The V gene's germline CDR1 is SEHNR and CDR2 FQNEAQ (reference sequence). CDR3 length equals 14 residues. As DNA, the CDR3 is TGTGCCAGCAGCTCAGATGGGAGCACCGGAGAGCTGTTTTTT. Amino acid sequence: CASSSDGSTGELFF.

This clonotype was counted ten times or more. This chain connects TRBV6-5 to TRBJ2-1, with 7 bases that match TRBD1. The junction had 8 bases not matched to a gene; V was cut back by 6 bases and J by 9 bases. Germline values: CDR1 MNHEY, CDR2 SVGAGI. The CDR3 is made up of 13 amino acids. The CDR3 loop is CASRLTGEGEQFF. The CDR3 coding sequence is TGTGCCAGCAGACTTACAGGGGAAGGTGAGCAGTTCTTC.

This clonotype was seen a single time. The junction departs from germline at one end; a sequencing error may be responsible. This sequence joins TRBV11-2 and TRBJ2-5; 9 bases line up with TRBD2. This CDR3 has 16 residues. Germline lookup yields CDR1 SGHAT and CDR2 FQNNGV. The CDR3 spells CANGQTPGGGGETPYF. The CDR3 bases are TGTGCCAACGGCCAAACTCCTGGCGGGGGGGGAGAGACCCCGTACTTC.

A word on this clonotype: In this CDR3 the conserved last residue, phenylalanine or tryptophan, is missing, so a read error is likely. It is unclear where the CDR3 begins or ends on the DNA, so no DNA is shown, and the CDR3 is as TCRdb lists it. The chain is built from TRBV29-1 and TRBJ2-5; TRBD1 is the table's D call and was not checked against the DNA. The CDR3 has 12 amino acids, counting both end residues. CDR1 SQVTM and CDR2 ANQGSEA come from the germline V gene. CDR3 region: CSVDTGEETHYV.

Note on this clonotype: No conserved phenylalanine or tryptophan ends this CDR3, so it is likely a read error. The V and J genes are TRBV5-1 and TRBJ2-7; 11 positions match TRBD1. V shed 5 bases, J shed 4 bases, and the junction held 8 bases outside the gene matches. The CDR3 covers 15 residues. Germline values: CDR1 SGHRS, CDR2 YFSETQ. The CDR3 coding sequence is TGCGCCAGCAGACGGGGACAGGGGGTTGCATACGAGCAGTACTTA. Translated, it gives CASRRGQGVAYEQYL.

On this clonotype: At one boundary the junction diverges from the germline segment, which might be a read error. This CDR3 is CASSQGGRNFGYAF. DNA of the CDR3: TGCGCCAGCAGCCAAGGGGGCAGGAACTTTGGCTACGCCTTC. The gene calls are TRBV4-1 and TRBJ1-2; weak D call: TRBD1 (5 bases). The CDR3 has 14 amino acids. CDR1 is MGHRA, CDR2 YSYEKL, per germline.

This CDR3 reads CASSHRGQGEETRYF. DNA of the CDR3: TGCGCCAGCAGCCATCGGGGACAGGGTGAGGAGACTCGGTACTTC. V is TRBV4-3 and J is TRBJ2-5, with TRBD1 identical over 9 bases. The CDR3 totals 15 residues. Germline values: CDR1 LGHNA, CDR2 YSLEER. V lost 3 bases and J lost 13; bases outside the gene matches: 15.

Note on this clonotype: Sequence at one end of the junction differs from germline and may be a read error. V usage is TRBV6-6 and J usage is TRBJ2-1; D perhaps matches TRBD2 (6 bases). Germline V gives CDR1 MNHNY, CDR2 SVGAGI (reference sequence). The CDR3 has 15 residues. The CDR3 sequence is CASSYPGDEYNEQFF. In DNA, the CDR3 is TGTGCCAGCAGTTACCCGGGAGACGAGTACAACGAGCAGTTCTTC.

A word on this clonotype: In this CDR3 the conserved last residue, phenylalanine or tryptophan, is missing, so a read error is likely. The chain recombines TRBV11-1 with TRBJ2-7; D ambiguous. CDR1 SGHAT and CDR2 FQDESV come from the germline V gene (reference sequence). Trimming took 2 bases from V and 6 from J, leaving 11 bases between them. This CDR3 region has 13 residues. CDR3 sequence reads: CASSLNSFGEQYI. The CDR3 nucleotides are TGTGCCAGCAGCTTAAACTCTTTCGGCGAGCAGTACATC.

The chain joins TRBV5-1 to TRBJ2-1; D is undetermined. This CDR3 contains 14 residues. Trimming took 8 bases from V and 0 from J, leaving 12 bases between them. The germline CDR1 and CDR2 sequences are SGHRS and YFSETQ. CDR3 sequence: CASSLANSYNEQFF. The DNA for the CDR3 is TGCGCCAGTAGCCTTGCCAACTCCTACAATGAGCAGTTCTTC. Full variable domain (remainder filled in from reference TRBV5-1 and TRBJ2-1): KAGVTQTPRYLIKTRGQQVTLSCSPISGHRSVSWYQQTPGQGLQFLFEYFSETQRNKGNFPGRFSGRQFSNSRSEMNVSTLELGDSALYLCASSLANSYNEQFFGPGTRLTVL.

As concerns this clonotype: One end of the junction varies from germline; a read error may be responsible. The CDR3 is CASRRLAGGSPDTQYF. CDR3 nucleotide sequence: TGTGCCAGCAGAAGGTTAGCGGGAGGATCCCCAGATACGCAGTACTTT. The chain employs TRBV4-2 and TRBJ2-3; 10 bases map to TRBD2. The CDR3 is 16 residues long. Per the germline V gene, CDR1 is LGHNA and CDR2 is YNFKEQ.

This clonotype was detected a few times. The CDR3 is CASRSGGAGTRELFF. Written as DNA, the CDR3 is TGTGCCAGCAGGTCCGGGGGCGCGGGTACCCGGGAGCTGTTTTTT. The chain employs TRBV6-1 and TRBJ2-2; D is possibly TRBD1 or TRBD2 (6 bases each). Trimming shortened V by 6 bases and J by 9 bases, and 20 bases separated the two germline ends. Germline CDR1 and CDR2: MNHNS and SASEGT. The CDR3 has 15 amino acids.

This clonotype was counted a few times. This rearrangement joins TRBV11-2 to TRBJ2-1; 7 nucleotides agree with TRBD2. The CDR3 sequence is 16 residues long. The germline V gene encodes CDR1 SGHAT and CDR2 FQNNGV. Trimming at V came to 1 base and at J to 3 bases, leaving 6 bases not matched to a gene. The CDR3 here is CASSLGFLADYNEQFF. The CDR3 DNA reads TGTGCCAGCAGCTTAGGTTTTCTAGCGGACTACAATGAGCAGTTCTTC.

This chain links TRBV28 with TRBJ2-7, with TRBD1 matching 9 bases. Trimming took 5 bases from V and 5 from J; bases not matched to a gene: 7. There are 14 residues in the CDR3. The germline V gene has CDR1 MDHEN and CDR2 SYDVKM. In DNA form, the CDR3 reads TGTGCCAGCAGTGCGGGACAGGGCAACCACGAGCAGTACTTC. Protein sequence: CASSAGQGNHEQYF.